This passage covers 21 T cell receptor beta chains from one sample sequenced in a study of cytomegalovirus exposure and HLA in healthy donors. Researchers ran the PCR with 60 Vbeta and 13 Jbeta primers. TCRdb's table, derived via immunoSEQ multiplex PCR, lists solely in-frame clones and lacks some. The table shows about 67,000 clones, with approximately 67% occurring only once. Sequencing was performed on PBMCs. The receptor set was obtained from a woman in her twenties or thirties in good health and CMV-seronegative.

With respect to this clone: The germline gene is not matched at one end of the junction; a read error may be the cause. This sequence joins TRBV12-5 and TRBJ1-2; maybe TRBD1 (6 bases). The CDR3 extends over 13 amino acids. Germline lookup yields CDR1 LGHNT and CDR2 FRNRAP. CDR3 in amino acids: CASGLAMDSEQSF. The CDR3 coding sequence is TGTGCTAGTGGTTTGGCCATGGACAGTGAGCAGAGTTTC.

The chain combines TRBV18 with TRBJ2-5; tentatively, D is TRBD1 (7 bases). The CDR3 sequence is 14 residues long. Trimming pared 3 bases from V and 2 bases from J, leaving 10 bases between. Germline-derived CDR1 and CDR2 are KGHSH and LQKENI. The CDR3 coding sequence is TGTGCCAGCTCACCGACAGGGAGGCAAGAGACCCAGTACTTC. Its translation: CASSPTGRQETQYF.

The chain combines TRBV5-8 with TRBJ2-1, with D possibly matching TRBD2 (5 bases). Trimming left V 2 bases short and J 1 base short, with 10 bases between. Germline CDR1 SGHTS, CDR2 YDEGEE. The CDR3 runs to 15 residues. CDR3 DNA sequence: TGTGCCAGCAGCTTAACTAGTAGATCCTACAATGAGCAGTTCTTC. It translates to CASSLTSRSYNEQFF. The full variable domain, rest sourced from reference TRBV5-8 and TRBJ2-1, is EAGVTQSPTHLIKTRGQQATLRCSPISGHTSVYWYQQALGLGLQFLLWYDEGEERNRGNFPPRFSGRQFPNYSSELNVNALELEDSALYLCASSLTSRSYNEQFFGPGTRLTVL.

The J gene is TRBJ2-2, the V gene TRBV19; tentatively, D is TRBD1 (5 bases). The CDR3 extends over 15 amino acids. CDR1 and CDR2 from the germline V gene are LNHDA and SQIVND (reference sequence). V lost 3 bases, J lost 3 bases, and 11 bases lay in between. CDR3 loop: CASSIAGLDTGELFF. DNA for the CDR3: TGTGCCAGTAGTATTGCAGGGTTGGACACCGGGGAGCTGTTTTTT.

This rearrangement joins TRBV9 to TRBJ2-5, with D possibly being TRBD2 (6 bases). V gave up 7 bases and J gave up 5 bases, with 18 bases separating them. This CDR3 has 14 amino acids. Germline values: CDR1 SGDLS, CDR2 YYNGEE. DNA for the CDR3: TGTGCCAGCCGACCGACGGCGGAGGGGGAGACCCAGTACTTC. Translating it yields CASRPTAEGETQYF.

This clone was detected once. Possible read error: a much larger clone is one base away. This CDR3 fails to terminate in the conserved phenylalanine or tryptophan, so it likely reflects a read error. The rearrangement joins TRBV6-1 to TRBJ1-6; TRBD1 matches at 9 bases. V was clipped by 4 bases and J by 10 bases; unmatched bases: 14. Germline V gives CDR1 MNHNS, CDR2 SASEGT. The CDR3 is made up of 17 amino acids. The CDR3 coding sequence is TGTGCCAGCAGTGTTAACTATCCCGGGACAGGGTCGTCACCCCTCCACCTT. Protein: CASSVNYPGTGSSPLHL.

This CDR3 reads CAIRVSAGTLNTEAFF. The CDR3 nucleotides are TGTGCCATCAGGGTATCGGCCGGGACACTGAACACTGAAGCTTTCTTT. The rearrangement joins TRBV10-3 to TRBJ1-1; the D gene is possibly TRBD1 (6 bases). Trimming took off 6 bases at V and 0 bases at J, with 17 bases between the two ends. The CDR3 loop spans 16 amino acids. Germline V lookup: CDR1 ENHRY, CDR2 SYGVKD.

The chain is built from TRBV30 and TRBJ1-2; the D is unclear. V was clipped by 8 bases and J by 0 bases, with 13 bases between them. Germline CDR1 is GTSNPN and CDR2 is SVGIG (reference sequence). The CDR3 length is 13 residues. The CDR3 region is CALPRVTNYGYTF. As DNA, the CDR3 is TGTGCCCTTCCTCGGGTTACTAACTATGGCTACACCTTC.

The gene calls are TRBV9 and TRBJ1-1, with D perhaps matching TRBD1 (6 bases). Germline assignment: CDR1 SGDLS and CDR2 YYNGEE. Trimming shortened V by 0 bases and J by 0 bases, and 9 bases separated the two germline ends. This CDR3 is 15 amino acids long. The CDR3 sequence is CASSVGAGVNTEAFF. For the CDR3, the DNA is TGTGCCAGCAGCGTAGGAGCAGGGGTGAACACTGAAGCTTTCTTT.

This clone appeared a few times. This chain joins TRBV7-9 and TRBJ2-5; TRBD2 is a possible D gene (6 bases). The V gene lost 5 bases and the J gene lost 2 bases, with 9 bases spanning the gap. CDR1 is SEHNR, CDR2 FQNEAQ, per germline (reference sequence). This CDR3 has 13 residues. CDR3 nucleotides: TGTGCCAGCAGCCCGGGGGTACAAGAGACCCAGTACTTC. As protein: CASSPGVQETQYF.

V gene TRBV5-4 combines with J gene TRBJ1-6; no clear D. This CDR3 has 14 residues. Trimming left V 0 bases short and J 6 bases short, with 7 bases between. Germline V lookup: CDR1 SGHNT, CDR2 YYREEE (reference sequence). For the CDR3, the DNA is TGTGCCAGCAGCTTGGGTCAGATTAATTCACCCCTCCACTTT. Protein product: CASSLGQINSPLHF.

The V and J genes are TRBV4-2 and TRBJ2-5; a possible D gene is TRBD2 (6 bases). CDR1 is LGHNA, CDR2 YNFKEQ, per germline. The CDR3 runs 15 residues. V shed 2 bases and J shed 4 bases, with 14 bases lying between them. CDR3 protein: CASSQRPAGGETQYF. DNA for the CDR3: TGTGCCAGCAGCCAACGCCCAGCGGGCGGAGAGACCCAGTACTTC.

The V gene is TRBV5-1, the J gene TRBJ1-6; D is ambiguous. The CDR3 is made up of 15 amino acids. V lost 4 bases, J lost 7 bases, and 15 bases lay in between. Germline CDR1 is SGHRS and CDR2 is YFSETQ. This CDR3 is CASSPGLSGNSPLHF. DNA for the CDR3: TGCGCCAGCAGCCCGGGCCTCAGCGGGAATTCACCCCTCCACTTT.

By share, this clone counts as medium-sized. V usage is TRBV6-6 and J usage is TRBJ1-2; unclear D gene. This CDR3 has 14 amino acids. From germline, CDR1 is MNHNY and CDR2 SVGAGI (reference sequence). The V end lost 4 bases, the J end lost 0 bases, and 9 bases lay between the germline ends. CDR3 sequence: CASSSQRANYGYTF. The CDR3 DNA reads TGTGCCAGCAGTTCACAGAGAGCTAACTATGGCTACACCTTC.

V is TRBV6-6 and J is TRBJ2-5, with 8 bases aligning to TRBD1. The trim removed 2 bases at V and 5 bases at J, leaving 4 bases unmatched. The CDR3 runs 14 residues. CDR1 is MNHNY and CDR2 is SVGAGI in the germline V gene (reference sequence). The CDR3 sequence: CASSYQGAGETQYF. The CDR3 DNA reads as TGTGCCAGCAGTTACCAGGGGGCTGGGGAGACCCAGTACTTC.

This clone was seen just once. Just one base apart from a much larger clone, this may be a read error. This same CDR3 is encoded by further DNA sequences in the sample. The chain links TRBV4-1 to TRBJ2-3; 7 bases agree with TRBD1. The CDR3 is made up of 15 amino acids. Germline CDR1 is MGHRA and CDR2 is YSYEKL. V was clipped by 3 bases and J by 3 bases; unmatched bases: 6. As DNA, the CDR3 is TGCGCCAGCAGCCAGGACAGGAGAACAACAGATACGCAGTATTTT. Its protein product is CASSQDRRTTDTQYF.

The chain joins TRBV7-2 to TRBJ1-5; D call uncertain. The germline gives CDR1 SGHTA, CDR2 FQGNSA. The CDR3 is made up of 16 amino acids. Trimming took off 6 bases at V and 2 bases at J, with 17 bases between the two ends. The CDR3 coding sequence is TGTGCCAGCAGTCCATGGGGAGGGAGCGGCAATCAGCCCCAGCATTTT. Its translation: CASSPWGGSGNQPQHF.

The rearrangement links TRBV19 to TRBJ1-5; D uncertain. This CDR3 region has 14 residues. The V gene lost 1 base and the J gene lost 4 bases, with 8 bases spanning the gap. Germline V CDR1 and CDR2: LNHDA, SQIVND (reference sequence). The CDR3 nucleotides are TGTGCCAGTAGTATAGTTTGGGAGAATCAGCCCCAGCATTTT. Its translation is CASSIVWENQPQHF.

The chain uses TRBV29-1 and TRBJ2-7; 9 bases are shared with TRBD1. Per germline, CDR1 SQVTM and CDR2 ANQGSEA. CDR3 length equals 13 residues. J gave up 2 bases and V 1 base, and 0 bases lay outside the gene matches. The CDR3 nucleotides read TGCAGCGTTGAAGGACAGGGGGCCTACGAGCAGTACTTC. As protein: CSVEGQGAYEQYF.

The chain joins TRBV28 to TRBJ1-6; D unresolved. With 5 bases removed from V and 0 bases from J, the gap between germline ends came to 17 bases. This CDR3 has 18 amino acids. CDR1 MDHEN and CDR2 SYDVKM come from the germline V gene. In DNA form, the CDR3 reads TGTGCCAGCAGTGTGGTTGGGCAGTCCTTCTCCTATAATTCACCCCTCCACTTT. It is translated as CASSVVGQSFSYNSPLHF.

The chain's CDR3 is CASSTSGGGEKLFF. The CDR3 bases are TGTGCCAGTAGTACCTCAGGGGGAGGCGAAAAACTGTTTTTT. This chain joins TRBV19 and TRBJ1-4; the match to TRBD1 covers 7 bases. The V and J ends lost 4 bases and 8 bases, in that order; junction bases with no gene match: 7. From germline, CDR1 is LNHDA and CDR2 SQIVND (reference sequence). The CDR3 contains 14 residues.